Reported below is one TCR beta chain. Its binding antigen is unknown. Within one base of it there is no much larger clone, and no base qualities were kept. To count as naive, T cells had to be viable CD3+CD4+ or CD3+CD8+ cells with a CCR7+CD45RA+CD45RO-CD95-CD27+CD28+ profile. Related bone marrow donors provided peripheral blood samples on the day of marrow donation. Peripheral blood and bone marrow mononuclear cells were isolated by Ficoll-Hypaque density centrifugation and were cryopreserved. CD4+ and CD8+ T cells, including naive and memory subsets, were sorted by FACS using a FACSAria II. Measured from the cysteine to the phenylalanine, the CDR3 is 13 residues long. Only the CDR3 DNA stays, 39 bases, in frame from base 1. Trimming at the junction amounts to 10 bases on V and 4 bases on J, and the germline ends lie 15 bases apart. CDR1 and CDR2 are drawn from the germline V gene (reference sequence): LNHDA, SQIVND.

This sample was included in a study of T cells after posttransplantation cyclophosphamide listed by TCRdb under 2016. Describing the broader study: The study tracked T cell repertoire reconstitution by TRB sequencing after myeloablative bone marrow transplantation using posttransplantation cyclophosphamide as GVHD prophylaxis. Antigen receptor sequencing was done on samples from 35 PTCy-treated patients and from approximately 16 related bone marrow donors of those patients. Public TRB sequences were searched against a database of over 3,600 sequences associated with responses to pathogens, tumor antigens, self-antigens and alloantigens. In 3 patients, TRB sequencing was also performed on up to 3 more blood samples taken 2 to 5.2 years after transplant, and in a handful of patients, pretransplant blood was also TRB-sequenced. TRA and TRB clonality were tightly correlated in several samples, so subsequent TCR analyses focused on TRB only. Blood from all 35 or so PTCy patients who had 1-year posttransplant specimens underwent TRB sequencing. Study-level results and caveats: Across more than 35 patients, recipient CMV seropositivity and CMV reactivation were highly associated with TRB clonality; PTCy diversity was similar to CNI/methotrexate controls. Donor-recipient similarity was low at 1-2 months but rose over the first year, and later blood repertoires were often dominated by donor CD8+ memory clones. The TRB repertoires of T cells infiltrating skin or the GI tract showed only limited overlap with the TRB repertoires found in blood.

Genomic DNA was the input for TRB sequencing, which was run either with the immunoSEQ assay at survey resolution or with the hsTCRB kit. The authors' pipeline ran thus. The immunoSEQ software handled the initial read processing, while the LymphoSeq R package was used for the repertoire analyses. For each TRB dataset, clonality was calculated as 1 minus normalized Shannon entropy, and the Gini coefficient was computed as well. To infer phenotypes in unsorted samples, TRB sequences from sorted subsets of the recipient or donor were mapped onto the unsorted samples of the same recipient. Here the immuneACCESS table is served through TCRdb, limited to in-frame sequences with V and J called. Missing clones are a known gap in these copies; in checked studies unresolved V genes cover under half, and the rest lacks a known reason. That table supplies the V and J calls and clone size; D and trimming were determined from the DNA. This sample has approximately 23,000 clones in its table, and roughly 97% of those were observed once. The biggest ten clones account for 0.1% to 0.15% of the sample.

The chain links TRBV19 with TRBJ2-3; TRBD2 could be the D gene, as 5 bases match. Sequenced material: naive CD4+ T cells sorted from PBMCs. This TCR came from a man between 45 and 60 years old in good health, CMV-negative, and a related stem cell transplant donor. The CDR3 reads as follows: CATNTGWADTQYF. The nucleotides read TGTGCCACCAACACGGGGTGGGCAGATACGCAGTATTTT.